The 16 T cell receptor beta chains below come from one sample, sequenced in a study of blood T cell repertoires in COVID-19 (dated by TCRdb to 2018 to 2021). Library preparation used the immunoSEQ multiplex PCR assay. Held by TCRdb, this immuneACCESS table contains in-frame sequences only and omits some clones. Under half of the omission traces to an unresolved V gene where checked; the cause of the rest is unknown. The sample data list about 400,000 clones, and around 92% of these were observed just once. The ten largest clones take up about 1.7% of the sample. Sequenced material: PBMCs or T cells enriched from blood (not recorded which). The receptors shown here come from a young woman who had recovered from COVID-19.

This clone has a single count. The DNA of the CDR3 is TGTGCCAGCAGCCAAGGATTGGACAGAGCCTACGAGCAGTACTTC. Translated: CASSQGLDRAYEQYF. The J gene is TRBJ2-7, the V gene TRBV3-1 (or the pseudogene TRBV3-2), with a possible D match to TRBD1 (6 bases). The CDR3 is 15 amino acids. The V gene's germline CDR1 is LGHDT and CDR2 YNNKEL (reference sequence). The V end lost 1 base, the J end lost 2 bases, and 12 bases lay between the germline ends.

This CDR3 is CASSNPGLVYEQYF. CDR3 nucleotide sequence: TGTGCCAGCAGCAACCCGGGACTAGTCTACGAGCAGTACTTC. V gene TRBV7-2 combines with J gene TRBJ2-7; 8 bases line up with TRBD2. The CDR3 loop spans 14 amino acids. Trimming removed 5 bases from V and 3 bases from J; junction bases left unmatched: 6. Germline V gene data show CDR1 as SGHTA and CDR2 as FQGNSA.

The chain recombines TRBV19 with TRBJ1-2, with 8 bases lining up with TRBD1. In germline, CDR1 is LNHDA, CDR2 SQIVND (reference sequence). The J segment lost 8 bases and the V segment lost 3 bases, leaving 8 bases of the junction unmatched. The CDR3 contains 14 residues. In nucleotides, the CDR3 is TGTGCCAGTAGTATTCGTGGACAGGGTTCGGGCTACACCTTC. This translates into CASSIRGQGSGYTF.

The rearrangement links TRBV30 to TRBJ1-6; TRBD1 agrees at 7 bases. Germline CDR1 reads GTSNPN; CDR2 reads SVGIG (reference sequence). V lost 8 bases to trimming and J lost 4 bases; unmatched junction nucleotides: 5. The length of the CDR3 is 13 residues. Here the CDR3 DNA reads TGTGCCGGAACAGGGGAGTATAATTCACCCCTCCACTTT. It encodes CAGTGEYNSPLHF.

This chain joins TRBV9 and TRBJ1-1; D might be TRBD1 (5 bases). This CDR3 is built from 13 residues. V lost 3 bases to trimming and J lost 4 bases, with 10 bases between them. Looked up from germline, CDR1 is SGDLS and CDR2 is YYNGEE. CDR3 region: CASSGTLSTEAFF. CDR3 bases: TGTGCCAGCAGCGGGACATTGAGCACTGAAGCTTTCTTT. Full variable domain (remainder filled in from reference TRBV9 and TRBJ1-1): DSGVTQTPKHLITATGQRVTLRCSPRSGDLSVYWYQQSLDQGLQFLIQYYNGEERAKGNILERFSAQQFPDLHSELNLSSLELGDSALYFCASSGTLSTEAFFGQGTRLTVV.

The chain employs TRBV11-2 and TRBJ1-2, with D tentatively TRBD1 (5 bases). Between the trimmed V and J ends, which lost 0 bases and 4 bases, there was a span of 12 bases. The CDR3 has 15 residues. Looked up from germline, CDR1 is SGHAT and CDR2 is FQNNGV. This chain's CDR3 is CASSLEPRGTYGYTF. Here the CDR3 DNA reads TGTGCCAGCAGCTTAGAACCCCGGGGGACCTATGGCTACACCTTC.

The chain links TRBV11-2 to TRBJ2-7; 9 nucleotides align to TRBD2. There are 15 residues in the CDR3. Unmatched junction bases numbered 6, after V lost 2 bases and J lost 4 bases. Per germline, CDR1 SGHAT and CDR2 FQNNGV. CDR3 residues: CASSLRSGSGYEQYF. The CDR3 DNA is TGTGCCAGCAGCTTACGTAGCGGGAGTGGGTACGAGCAGTACTTC.

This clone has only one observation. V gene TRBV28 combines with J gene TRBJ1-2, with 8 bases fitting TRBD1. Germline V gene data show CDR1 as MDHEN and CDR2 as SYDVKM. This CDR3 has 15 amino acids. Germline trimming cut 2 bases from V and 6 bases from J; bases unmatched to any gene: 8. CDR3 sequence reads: CASSLRTGIMDGYTF. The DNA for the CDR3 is TGTGCCAGCAGTTTACGGACAGGGATTATGGATGGCTACACCTTC.

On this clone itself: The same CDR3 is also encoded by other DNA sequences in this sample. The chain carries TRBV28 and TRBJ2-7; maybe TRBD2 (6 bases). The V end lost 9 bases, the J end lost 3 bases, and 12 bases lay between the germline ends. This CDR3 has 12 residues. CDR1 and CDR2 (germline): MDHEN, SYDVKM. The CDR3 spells CASSGGGYEQYF. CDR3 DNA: TGTGCCAGTTCCGGGGGAGGCTACGAGCAGTACTTC. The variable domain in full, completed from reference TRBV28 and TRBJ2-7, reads DVKVTQSSRYLVKRTGEKVFLECVQDMDHENMFWYRQDPGLGLRLIYFSYDVKMKEKGDIPEGYSVSREKKERFSLILESASTNQTSMYLCASSGGGYEQYFGPGTRLTVT.

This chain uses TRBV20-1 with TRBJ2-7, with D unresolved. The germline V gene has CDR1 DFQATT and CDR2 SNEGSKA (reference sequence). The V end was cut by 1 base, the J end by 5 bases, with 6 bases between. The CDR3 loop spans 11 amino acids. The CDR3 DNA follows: TGCAGTGCTAGAGTAGTGGACGAGCAGTACTTC. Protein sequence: CSARVVDEQYF.

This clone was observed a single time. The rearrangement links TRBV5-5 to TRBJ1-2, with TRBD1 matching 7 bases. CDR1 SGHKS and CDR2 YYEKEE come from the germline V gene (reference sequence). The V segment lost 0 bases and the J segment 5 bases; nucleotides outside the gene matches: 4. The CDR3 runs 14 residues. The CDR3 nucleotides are TGTGCCAGCAGCTTGGAGGGGGCAGGATATGGCTACACCTTC. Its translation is CASSLEGAGYGYTF.

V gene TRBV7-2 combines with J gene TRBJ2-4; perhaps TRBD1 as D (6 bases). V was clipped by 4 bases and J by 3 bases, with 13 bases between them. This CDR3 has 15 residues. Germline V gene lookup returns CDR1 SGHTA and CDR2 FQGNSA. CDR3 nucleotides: TGTGCCAGCAGCTCAACAACAGGGTTCAAAAACATTCAGTACTTC. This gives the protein CASSSTTGFKNIQYF.

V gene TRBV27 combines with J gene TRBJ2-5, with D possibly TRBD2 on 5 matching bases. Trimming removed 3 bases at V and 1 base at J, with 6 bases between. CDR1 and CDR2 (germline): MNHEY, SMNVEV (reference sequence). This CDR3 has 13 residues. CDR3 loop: CASSFRGQETQYF. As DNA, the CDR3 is TGTGCCAGCAGTTTCCGGGGCCAAGAGACCCAGTACTTC.

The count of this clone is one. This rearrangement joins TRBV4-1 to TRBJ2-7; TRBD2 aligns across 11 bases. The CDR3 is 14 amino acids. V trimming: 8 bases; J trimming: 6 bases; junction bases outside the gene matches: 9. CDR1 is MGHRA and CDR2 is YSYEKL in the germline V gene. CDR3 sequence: CASRLAGGEREQYF. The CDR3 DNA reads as TGCGCCAGCCGCCTAGCGGGAGGTGAGCGCGAGCAGTACTTC.

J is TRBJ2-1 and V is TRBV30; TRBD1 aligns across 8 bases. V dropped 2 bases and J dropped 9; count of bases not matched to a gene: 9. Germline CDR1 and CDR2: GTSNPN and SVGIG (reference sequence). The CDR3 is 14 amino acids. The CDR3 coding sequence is TGTGCCTGGAGTCGGGGCAGGGGGCTAGGTGAGCAGTTCTTC. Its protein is CAWSRGRGLGEQFF.

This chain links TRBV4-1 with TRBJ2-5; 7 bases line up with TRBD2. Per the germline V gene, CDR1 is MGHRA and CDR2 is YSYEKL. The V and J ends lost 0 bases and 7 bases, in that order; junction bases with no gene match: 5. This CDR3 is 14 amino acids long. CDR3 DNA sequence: TGCGCCAGCAGCCAAGAAGGGAGGGTTGGGACCCAGTACTTC. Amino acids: CASSQEGRVGTQYF.